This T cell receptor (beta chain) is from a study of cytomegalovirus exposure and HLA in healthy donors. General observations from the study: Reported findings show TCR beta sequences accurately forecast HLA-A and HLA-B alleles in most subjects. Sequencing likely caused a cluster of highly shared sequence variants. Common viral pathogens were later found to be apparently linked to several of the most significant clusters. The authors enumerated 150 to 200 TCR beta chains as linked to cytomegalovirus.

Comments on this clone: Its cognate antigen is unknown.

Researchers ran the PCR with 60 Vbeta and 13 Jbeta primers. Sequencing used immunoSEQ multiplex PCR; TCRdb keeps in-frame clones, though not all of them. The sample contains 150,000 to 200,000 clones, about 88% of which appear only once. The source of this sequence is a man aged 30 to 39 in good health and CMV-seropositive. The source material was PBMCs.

CDR3 nucleotides: TGTGCCAGCAGTGAACCAGGAGCGGCTGAAGCTTTCTTT. It yields the protein CASSEPGAAEAFF. The genes are TRBV25-1 and TRBJ1-1, with D hard to call. CDR3 length: 13 residues. Trimming removed 2 bases from V and 6 bases from J, with 10 bases in between. CDR1 is MGHDK, CDR2 SYGVNS, per germline.